This TCR beta chain comes out of a study of kidney transplant recipient with SARS-CoV-2 infection. TCRdb analysed the reads with MiXCR anew, one entry per CDR3 protein. The sample yields under 300,000 distinct CDR3 sequences, 29% seen once. This clonotype has a count of ten or more. Germline-derived CDR1 and CDR2 are DFQATT and SNEGSKA (reference sequence). This CDR3 region has 15 residues. The ends lost 1 base at V and 7 bases at J; junction bases unmatched: 11. The chain is built from TRBV20-1 and TRBJ2-7, with 9 bases fitting TRBD2. The source material was a blood sample, sampled at baseline and on roughly day 110 from a kidney transplant recipient. The TCR comes from a male patient aged 30 to 39 who had COVID-19 and was a kidney transplant recipient. Some T cells may have come from the graft donor. Here the CDR3 reads CSARGGRGGAPEQYF. The CDR3 nucleotides are TGCAGTGCTAGAGGTGGACGCGGGGGGGCGCCGGAGCAGTACTTC.